This TCR beta chain was recorded in a study of read filtering for tumor transcriptome and immune sequencing. The library was built from about 400 ng RNA with molecular barcoded adaptors for alpha/delta and beta/gamma chains. TCRdb re-derived calls from the reads in MiXCR, one entry per CDR3 protein. The sample consists of 42,000 or so distinct CDR3 sequences, around 15% of them appearing once. Germline CDR1 is SGHNT and CDR2 is YYREEE (reference sequence). The CDR3 length is 15 residues. V lost 4 bases, J lost 5 bases, and 11 bases stayed unmatched. This clonotype was picked up many times. The chain joins TRBV5-4 to TRBJ2-7; 8 bases are shared with TRBD2. This TCR derives from a donor at least 40 years old with multiple myeloma. Sample: a population of CD138-negative cells sorted from bone marrow. CDR3 in DNA: TGTGCCAGCAGCACCCTTGGCGGGAGGAACGACGAGCAGTACTTC. Its protein product is CASSTLGGRNDEQYF. Looking up the rest from reference TRBV5-4 and TRBJ2-7 gives the full variable domain: ETGVTQSPTHLIKTRGQQVTLRCSSQSGHNTVSWYQQALGQGPQFIFQYYREEENGRGNFPPRFSGLQFPNYSSELNVNALELDDSALYLCASSTLGGRNDEQYFGPGTRLTVT.